The rows below give T cell receptor beta chains drawn from one sample of a study of beta chain features in type 1 diabetes. Method: immunoSEQ multiplex PCR; TCRdb's copy keeps in-frame clones and lacks some. The sample records nearly 350,000 clones, roughly 8% being singletons. Sequenced input: central memory CD4+ T cells from blood. The receptor source for this set is a woman aged 18-29 years in good health. Each CDR3 is given with its conserved first and last residue. D genes are given only for firm matches. Some rows mark clone size as missing; the rest say once, few, many or name a class of expanded clone.

len | j_gene | v_gene | d_gene | abundance | CDR3nt | CDR3aa
17 | TRBJ2-1 | TRBV7-9 | TRBD2 | . | TGTGCCAGCAGCTTATCCGGTGGCGGGAGGTCATTTAACGAGCAGTTCTTC | CASSLSGGGRSFNEQFF
15 | TRBJ2-1 | TRBV5-4 | TRBD1 | . | TGTGCCAGCAGCTTCATGAACAGGGGGACGAATGAGCAGTTCTTC | CASSFMNRGTNEQFF
15 | TRBJ2-1 | TRBV7-9 | TRBD1 | many | TGTGCCAGCAGCAACAGGGGGAGCTCCTACAATGAGCAGTTCTTC | CASSNRGSSYNEQFF
15 | TRBJ1-4 | TRBV25-1 | . | few | TGTGCCAGCAGTGAATTTGGCAGGAGTAATGAAAAACTGTTTTTT | CASSEFGRSNEKLFF
13 | TRBJ2-3 | TRBV11-2 | . | many | TGTGCCAGCAGCTTTTCCCGTGCAGATACGCAGTATTTT | CASSFSRADTQYF
17 | TRBJ2-7 | TRBV11-2 | TRBD2 | . | TGTGCCAGCAGCTTAGGTCTTGCTAGCGGGAGGGTTCGCGAGCAGTACTTC | CASSLGLASGRVREQYF
12 | TRBJ2-1 | TRBV7-2 | TRBD2 | many | TGTGCCAGCAGCATACTAGCGGGAGAACAGTTCTTC | CASSILAGEQFF
17 | TRBJ2-6 | TRBV18 | . | few | TGTGCCAGCTCAGGGCAGACCCCTAACTCTGGGGCCAACGTCCTGACTTTC | CASSGQTPNSGANVLTF
11 | TRBJ2-7 | TRBV7-2 | . | . | TGTGCCAGCAGAGGGGTTCGCGAGCAGTACTTC | CASRGVREQYF
17 | TRBJ2-3 | TRBV4-2 | TRBD2 | many | TGTGCCAGCAGCCAAGTTGGAGCGGGACCCGTCAAGGATACGCAGTATTTT | CASSQVGAGPVKDTQYF
14 | TRBJ1-4 | TRBV28 | . | few | TGTGCCAGCAGTTTCGGTCCCCAGGTGGGCGAACTGTTTTTT | CASSFGPQVGELFF
15 | TRBJ1-3 | TRBV28 | . | . | TGTGCCAGCAGGGTTGAAGGCGCATCTGGAAACACCATATATTTT | CASRVEGASGNTIYF
14 | TRBJ2-3 | TRBV18 | TRBD1 | few | TGTGCCAGCTCCCGACAGGGGTCCACAGATACGCAGTATTTT | CASSRQGSTDTQYF
16 | TRBJ2-1 | TRBV7-2 | TRBD2 | . | TGTGCCAGCAGCCGAATGATACTAGCGGGGGCGAATGAGCAGTTCTTC | CASSRMILAGANEQFF
14 | TRBJ2-2 | TRBV4-3 | . | few | TGCGCCAGCAGCTTACAGGGTACGACCGGGGAGCTGTTTTTT | CASSLQGTTGELFF
13 | TRBJ1-1 | TRBV9 | . | few | TGTGCCAGCAGCGTAGATGGGCAGGGATTGGCTTTCTTT | CASSVDGQGLAFF
12 | TRBJ1-2 | TRBV28 | . | . | TGTGCCAGCAGTTTATTGGACAATGGCTACACCTTC | CASSLLDNGYTF
14 | TRBJ2-7 | TRBV9 | . | . | TGTGCCAGCAGCGGAACGGGTTCCGCCTACGAGCAGTACTTC | CASSGTGSAYEQYF
14 | TRBJ1-5 | TRBV2 | . | . | TGTGCCAGCAGTTTCTCCGGGAGGGACCAGCCCCAGCATTTT | CASSFSGRDQPQHF
14 | TRBJ2-5 | TRBV18 | TRBD1 | many | TGTGCCAGCTCACGGACCAGGGGGCAAGAGACCCAGTACTTC | CASSRTRGQETQYF
14 | TRBJ2-6 | TRBV19 | . | many | TGTGCCAGTACCACCCGGTCTGGGGCCAACGTCCTGACTTTC | CASTTRSGANVLTF
13 | TRBJ2-1 | TRBV9 | . | . | TGTGCCAGCAGCCCCTCGCGGGGCAATGAGCAGTTCTTC | CASSPSRGNEQFF